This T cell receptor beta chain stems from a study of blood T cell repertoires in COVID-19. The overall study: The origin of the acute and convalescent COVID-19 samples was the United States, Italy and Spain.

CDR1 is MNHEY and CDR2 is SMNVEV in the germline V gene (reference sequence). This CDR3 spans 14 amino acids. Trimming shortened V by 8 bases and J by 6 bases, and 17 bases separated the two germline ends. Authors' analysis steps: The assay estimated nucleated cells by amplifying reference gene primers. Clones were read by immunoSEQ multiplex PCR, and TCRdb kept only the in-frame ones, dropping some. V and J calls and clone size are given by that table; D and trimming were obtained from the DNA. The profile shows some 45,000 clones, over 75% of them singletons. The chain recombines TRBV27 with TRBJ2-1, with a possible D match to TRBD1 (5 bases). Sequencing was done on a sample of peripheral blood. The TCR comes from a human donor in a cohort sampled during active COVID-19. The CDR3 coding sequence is TGTGCCAGCCAAAAAGGGGCCGAAACCAATGAGCAGTTCTTC. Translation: CASQKGAETNEQFF.